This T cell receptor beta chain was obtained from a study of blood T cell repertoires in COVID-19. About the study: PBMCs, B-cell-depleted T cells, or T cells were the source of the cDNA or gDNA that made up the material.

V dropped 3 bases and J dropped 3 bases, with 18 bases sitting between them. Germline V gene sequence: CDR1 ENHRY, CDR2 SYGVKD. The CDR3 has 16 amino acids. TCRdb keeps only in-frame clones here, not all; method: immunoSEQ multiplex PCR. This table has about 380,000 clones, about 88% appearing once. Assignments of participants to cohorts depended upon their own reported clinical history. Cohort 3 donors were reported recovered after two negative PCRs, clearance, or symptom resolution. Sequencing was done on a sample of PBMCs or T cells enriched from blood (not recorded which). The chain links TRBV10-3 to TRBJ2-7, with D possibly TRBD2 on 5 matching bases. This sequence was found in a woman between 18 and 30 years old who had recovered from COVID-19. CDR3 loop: CAISDHEGLEYYEQYF. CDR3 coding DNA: TGTGCCATCAGTGATCATGAGGGATTAGAATACTACGAGCAGTACTTC.